This T cell receptor beta chain was sequenced in a study of blood T cell repertoires in COVID-19 (dated by TCRdb to 2018 to 2020). In the study overall: Collaborator samples came from the United States, Italy and Spain and covered acute and convalescent phases of COVID-19. The prospective study material was composed of cDNA or gDNA derived from T cells, B-cell-depleted T cells, or PBMCs. Deeply sampled blood TCRbeta repertoires from subjects exposed to, actively infected with, or recovered from COVID-19 were included in the dataset. The repertoires were made available in a free public database intended to serve as a resource for research on the immune response to SARS-CoV-2. Samples were obtained from the ongoing ImmuneRACE study (first 160 participants) and from about 1,300 subjects provided by 6 global collaborators. Nearly every sample came with metadata listing a de-identified subject ID, COVID-19 status, age in years and sex. Where available, HLA class I and class II types were obtained from metadata supplied by the sample provider rather than from assay-based typing. Paper-wide results and their limitations: The quantity of clinical and demographic metadata differed by source and by participant and was supplied without curation.

Points on this clone: Its antigen remains unidentified. No per-base quality is available; no much larger clone lies one base away.

One collaborating source in Seattle enrolled patients during active infection and followed them longitudinally through the course of disease. Collaborating institutions collected whole blood in K2EDTA tubes following their own protocols. For TCRbeta analysis, collaborators shipped samples as frozen whole blood, isolated PBMCs, or DNA extracted from either of those sample types. Measured from the cysteine to the phenylalanine, the CDR3 is 15 residues long. The read is trimmed to its CDR3 DNA, 45 bases read in frame from base 1. Trimming removed 1 base from V and 4 bases from J, leaving 13 bases between the germline ends. CDR1 and CDR2 are drawn from the germline V gene: LGHNA, YSLEER. The immunoSEQ Assay, a bias-controlled multiplex PCR, was used to amplify TCRbeta CDR3 regions from genomic DNA. Regarding the original processing steps: Within the assay, amplification of reference gene primers was used to estimate how many nucleated cells each sample contained. To quantify the absolute abundance of each unique TCRbeta CDR3 rearrangement, sequence reads were collapsed and filtered. For each sample, productive Simpson clonality was calculated by taking the square root of Simpson's diversity index across productive rearrangements. This is the immuneACCESS table as TCRdb keeps it, with only in-frame sequences that have V and J called. A part of the clones is gone; compared with another copy, unresolved V genes explain less than half, and the rest is unexplained. V and J calls and clone size come straight from that table; D and trimming were deduced from the DNA. This sample has just over 250,000 clones in its table, and about nine tenths of those were observed once. Of the sample, under 3% is held by the ten largest clones.

The rearranged chain carries TRBV4-3 and TRBJ1-1, with no confident D gene call. The receptor was derived from a person aged 18-35 years with COVID-19, enrolled during active disease. Sequenced: peripheral blood. In nucleotide form, the sequence is TGCGCCAGCAGCCAAGGCATCCGGGAAGCCACTGAAGCTTTCTTT. Translated, it gives CASSQGIREATEAFF.